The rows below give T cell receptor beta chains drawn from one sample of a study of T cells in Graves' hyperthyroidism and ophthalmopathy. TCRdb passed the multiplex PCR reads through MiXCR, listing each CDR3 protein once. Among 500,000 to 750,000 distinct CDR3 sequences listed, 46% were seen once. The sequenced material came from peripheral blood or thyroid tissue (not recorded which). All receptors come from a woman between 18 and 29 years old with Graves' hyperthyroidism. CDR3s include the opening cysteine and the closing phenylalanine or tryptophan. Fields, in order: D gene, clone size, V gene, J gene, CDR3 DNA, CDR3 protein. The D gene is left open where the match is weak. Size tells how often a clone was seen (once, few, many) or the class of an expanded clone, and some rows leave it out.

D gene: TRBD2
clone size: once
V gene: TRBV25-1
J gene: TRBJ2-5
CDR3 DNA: TGTGCCAGCAGCCCGTATCTAGCGGAAGAGTCCCAGTACTTC
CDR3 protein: CASSPYLAEESQYF

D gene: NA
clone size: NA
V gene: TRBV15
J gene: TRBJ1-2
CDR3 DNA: TGTGCCACCAGCAGAACTCTAGCGGATAACTATGGCTACACCTTC
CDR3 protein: CATSRTLADNYGYTF

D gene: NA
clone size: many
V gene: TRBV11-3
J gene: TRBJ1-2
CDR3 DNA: TGTGCCAGCAGCACCCAGGGGTTTGACTATGGCTACACCTTC
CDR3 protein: CASSTQGFDYGYTF

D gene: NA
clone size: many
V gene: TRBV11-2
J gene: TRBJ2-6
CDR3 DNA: TGTGCCAGCAGTCGTATCCGCAGGGCCAACTCTGGGGCCAACGTCCTGACTTTC
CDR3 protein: CASSRIRRANSGANVLTF

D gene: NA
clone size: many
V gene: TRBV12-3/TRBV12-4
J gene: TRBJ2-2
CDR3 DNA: TGTGCCAGCAGTCCTTGGGTAGCGAACACCGGGGAGCTGTTTTTT
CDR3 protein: CASSPWVANTGELFF

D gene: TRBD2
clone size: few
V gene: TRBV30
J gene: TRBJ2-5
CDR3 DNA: TGTGCCTGGAGTCTGGGACTAGCGGGAGGACCAGAGACCCAGTACTTC
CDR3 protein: CAWSLGLAGGPETQYF

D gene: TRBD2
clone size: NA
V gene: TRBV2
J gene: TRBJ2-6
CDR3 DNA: TGTGCCAGCCGGAGCGGGGTCTTCTCTGGGGCCAACGTCCTGACTTTC
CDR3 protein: CASRSGVFSGANVLTF

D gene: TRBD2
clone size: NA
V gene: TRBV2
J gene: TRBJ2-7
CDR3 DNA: TGTGCCAGCAACGGACTAGCGGGAGGCGCCTACGAGCAGTACTTC
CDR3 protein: CASNGLAGGAYEQYF

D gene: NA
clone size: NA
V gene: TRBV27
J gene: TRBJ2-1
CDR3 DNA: TGTGCCAGCAGTTTGGCAGCGGGCGGGCGACTCTACAATGAGCAGTTCTTC
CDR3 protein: CASSLAAGGRLYNEQFF

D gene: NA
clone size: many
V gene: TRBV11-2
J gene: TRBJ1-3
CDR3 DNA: TGTGCCAGCAGCTTCATCAGGGATAAAGGTGGAAACACCATATATTTT
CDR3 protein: CASSFIRDKGGNTIYF

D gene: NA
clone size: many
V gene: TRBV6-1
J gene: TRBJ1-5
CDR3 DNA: TGTGCCAGCAGTGAAGCCTTGGGGCTCGATCAGCCCCAGCATTTT
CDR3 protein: CASSEALGLDQPQHF

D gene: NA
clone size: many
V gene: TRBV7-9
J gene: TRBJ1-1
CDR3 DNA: TGTGCCAGCAGTTCGGACCTGAGCACTGAAGCTTTCTTT
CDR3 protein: CASSSDLSTEAFF

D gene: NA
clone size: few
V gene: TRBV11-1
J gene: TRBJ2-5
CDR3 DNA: TGTACCAGCAGCTTAAAATTACAAGAGACCCAGTACTTC
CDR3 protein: CTSSLKLQETQYF

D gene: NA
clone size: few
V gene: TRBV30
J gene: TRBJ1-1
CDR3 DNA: TGTGCCTGGGCCACCGAGGTCCACATAAAGGGAGCTTTCTTT
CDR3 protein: CAWATEVHIKGAFF

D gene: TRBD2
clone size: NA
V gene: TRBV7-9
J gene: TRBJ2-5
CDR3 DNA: TGTGCCAGCAGCTTCGGCGGGAGGGCGGGGGAGACCCAGTACTTC
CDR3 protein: CASSFGGRAGETQYF

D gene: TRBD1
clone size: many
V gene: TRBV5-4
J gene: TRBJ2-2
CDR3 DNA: TGTGCCAGCAGCGGGGGACAGGTTAGCACCGGGGAGCTGTTTTTT
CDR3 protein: CASSGGQVSTGELFF

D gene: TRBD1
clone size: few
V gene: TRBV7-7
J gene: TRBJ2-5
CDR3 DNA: TGTGCTAGAGGGGACAGTCTTGCCGAGACCCAGTACTTC
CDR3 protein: CARGDSLAETQYF

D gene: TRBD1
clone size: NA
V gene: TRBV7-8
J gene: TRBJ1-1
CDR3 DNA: TGTGCCAGCAGCTTAACCAGACAGGGGATTAACACTGAAGCTTTCTTT
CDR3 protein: CASSLTRQGINTEAFF

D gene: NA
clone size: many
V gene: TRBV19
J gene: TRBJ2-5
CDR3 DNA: TGTGCCAGTAGTACGGGACAAGCGCTACGAGAGACCCAGTACTTC
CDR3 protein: CASSTGQALRETQYF

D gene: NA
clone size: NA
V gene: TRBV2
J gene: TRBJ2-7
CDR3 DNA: TGTGCCAGCAGTGAAGCGAGCGGATCCTACGAGCAGTACTTC
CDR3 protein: CASSEASGSYEQYF

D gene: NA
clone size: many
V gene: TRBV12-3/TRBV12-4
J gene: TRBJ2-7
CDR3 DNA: TGTGCCAGCAGCCCAGAGAGAGGGAAAAACGAGCAGTACTTC
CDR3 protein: CASSPERGKNEQYF

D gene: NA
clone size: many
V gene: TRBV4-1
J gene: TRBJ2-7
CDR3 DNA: TGCGCCAGCAGCCAATTGCAGACCACCTACGAGCAGTACTTC
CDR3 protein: CASSQLQTTYEQYF

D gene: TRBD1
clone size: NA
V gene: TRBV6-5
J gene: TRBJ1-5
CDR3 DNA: TGTGCCAGCAGTCTTAGGACAGGGGGCAATGAGCATTTT
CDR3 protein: CASSLRTGGNEHF

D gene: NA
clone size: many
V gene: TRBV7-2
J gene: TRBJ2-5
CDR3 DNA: TGTGCCAGCAGCTTAGGTTGGCGGGAGACCCAGTACTTC
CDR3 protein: CASSLGWRETQYF

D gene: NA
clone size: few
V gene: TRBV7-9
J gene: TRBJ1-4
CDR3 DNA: TGTGCCAGCAGCCTAAGGACATCAACTAATGAAAAACTGTTTTTT
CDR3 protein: CASSLRTSTNEKLFF

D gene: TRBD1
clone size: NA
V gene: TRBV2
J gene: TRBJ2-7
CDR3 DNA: TGTGCCAGCAGCCTAACAGGGGGCAACGCCTACGAGCAGTACTTC
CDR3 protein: CASSLTGGNAYEQYF

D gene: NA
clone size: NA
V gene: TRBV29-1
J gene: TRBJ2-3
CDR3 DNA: TGCAGCGTCGTGGTGGCTACCTCAGATACGCAGTATTTT
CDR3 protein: CSVVVATSDTQYF

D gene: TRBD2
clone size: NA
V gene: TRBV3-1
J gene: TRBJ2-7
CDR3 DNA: TGTGCCAGCAGCCAAGATCCCCGGGAGGGCTACGAGCAGTACTTC
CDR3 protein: CASSQDPREGYEQYF

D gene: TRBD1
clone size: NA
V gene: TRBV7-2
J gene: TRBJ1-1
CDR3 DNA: TGTGCCAGCAGCAGACGACAGGGAATAGTGACTGAAGCTTTCTTT
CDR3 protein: CASSRRQGIVTEAFF

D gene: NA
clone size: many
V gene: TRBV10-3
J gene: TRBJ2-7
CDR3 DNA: TGTGCCATCAGTGAATCGAGGGTCACCTACGAGCAGTACTTC
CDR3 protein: CAISESRVTYEQYF

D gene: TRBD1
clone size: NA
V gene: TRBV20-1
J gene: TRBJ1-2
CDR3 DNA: TGCAGTGCTAGCGCCCAACAGGGGGCCAGGGGAAATGGCTACACCTTC
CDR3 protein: CSASAQQGARGNGYTF

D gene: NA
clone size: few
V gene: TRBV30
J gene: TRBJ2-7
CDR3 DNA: TGTGCCTGGAGTGTAATCTACGAGCAGTACTTC
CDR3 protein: CAWSVIYEQYF

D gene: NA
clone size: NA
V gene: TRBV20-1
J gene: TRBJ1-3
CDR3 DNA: TGCAGTGCTAGAACGGGAAACACCATATATTTT
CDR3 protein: CSARTGNTIYF

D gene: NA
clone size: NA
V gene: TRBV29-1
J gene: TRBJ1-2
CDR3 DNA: TGCAGCGCACGCCGCAACTATGGCTACACCTTC
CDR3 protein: CSARRNYGYTF

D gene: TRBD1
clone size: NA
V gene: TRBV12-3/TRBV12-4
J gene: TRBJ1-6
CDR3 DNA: TGTGCCAGCAGCGAACAGGGGCCGGATTCACCCCTCCACTTT
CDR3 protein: CASSEQGPDSPLHF